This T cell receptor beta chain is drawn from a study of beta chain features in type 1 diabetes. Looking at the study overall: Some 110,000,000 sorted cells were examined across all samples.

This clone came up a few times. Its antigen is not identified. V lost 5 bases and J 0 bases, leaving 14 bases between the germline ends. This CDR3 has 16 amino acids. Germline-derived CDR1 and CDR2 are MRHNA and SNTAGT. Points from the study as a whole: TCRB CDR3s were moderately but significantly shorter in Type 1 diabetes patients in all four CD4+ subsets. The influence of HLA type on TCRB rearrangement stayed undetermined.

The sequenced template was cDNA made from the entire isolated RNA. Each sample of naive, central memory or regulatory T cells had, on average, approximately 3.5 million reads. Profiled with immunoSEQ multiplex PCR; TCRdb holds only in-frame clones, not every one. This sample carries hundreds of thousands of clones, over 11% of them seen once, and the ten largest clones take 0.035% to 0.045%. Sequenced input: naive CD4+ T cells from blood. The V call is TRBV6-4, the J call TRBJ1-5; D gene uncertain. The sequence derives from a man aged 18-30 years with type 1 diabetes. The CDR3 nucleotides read TGTGCCAGCAGTCCCCGTGGAGGTTATAGCAATCAGCCCCAGCATTTT. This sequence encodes CASSPRGGYSNQPQHF.